These 29 T cell receptor beta chains share one sample of origin, sequenced in a study of T-cell memory formation after mild COVID-19. From the 5' RACE reads, TCRdb called clonotypes with MiXCR, one entry per CDR3 protein. The sample has 190,000 or so distinct CDR3 sequences, under 12% seen once. Material for sequencing was PBMCs or a T cell subset sorted from them (not recorded which). All receptors derive from a man younger than 35 who had mild COVID-19 (a few samples of this study predate the infection). Cell type and time point are not known.

The chain combines TRBV7-2 with TRBJ2-3; 7 bases are a match to TRBD2. The germline V gene encodes CDR1 SGHTA and CDR2 FQGNSA. The CDR3 totals 15 residues. V was clipped by 1 base and J by 2 bases; unmatched bases: 3. This CDR3 reads CASSLETSYTDTQYF. CDR3 coding DNA: TGTGCCAGCAGCTTAGAGACTAGCTACACAGATACGCAGTATTTT.

This clonotype was picked up a small number of times. This chain uses TRBV20-1 with TRBJ1-5; D is unresolved. The CDR3 sequence is 12 residues long. The V gene's germline CDR1 is DFQATT and CDR2 SNEGSKA (reference sequence). V dropped 3 bases and J dropped 7 bases, with 10 bases sitting between them. As DNA, the CDR3 is TGCAGTGCTAGCCCGAATCGGCAGCCCCAGCATTTT. Its protein is CSASPNRQPQHF.

The chain recombines TRBV5-6 with TRBJ2-1; D is possibly TRBD2 (6 bases). The germline V and J ends were trimmed by 6 bases and 1 base, with 11 bases remaining between them. Germline V lookup: CDR1 SGHDT, CDR2 YYEEEE. This CDR3 has 14 amino acids. CDR3 residues: CASTSRGSYNEQFF. The CDR3 DNA sequence: TGTGCCAGCACTTCCCGGGGGTCCTACAATGAGCAGTTCTTC.

This clonotype was detected many times. The rearrangement uses TRBV4-3 and TRBJ2-7; no reliable D call. The CDR3 spans 14 residues. Germline values: CDR1 LGHNA, CDR2 YSLEER. Trimming removed 2 bases from V and 5 bases from J, with 13 bases in between. Written as DNA, the CDR3 is TGCGCCAGCAGCCAAAGGGTGGGTGCCCACGAGCAGTACTTC. Translated, it gives CASSQRVGAHEQYF.

This clonotype has more than one count but fewer than ten. This chain joins TRBV6-2 or TRBV6-3 and TRBJ2-3; D may be TRBD1 (6 bases). The V end was cut by 8 bases, the J end by 5 bases, with 14 bases between. The CDR3 sequence is 13 residues long. The germline V gene has CDR1 MNHEY and CDR2 SVGEGT. The CDR3 protein is CASRVTGGDTQYF. The CDR3 DNA reads as TGTGCCAGCCGCGTGACAGGAGGAGATACGCAGTATTTT.

This clonotype was seen a few times. The chain couples TRBV6-2 or TRBV6-3 to TRBJ2-1; 9 bases line up with TRBD2. From germline, CDR1 is MNHEY and CDR2 SVGEGT. This CDR3 spans 15 amino acids. V shed 6 bases, J shed 2 bases, and the junction held 5 bases outside the gene matches. The CDR3 nucleotides read TGTGCCAGCAGGGCCTTAGCGGGGGCCTACAATGAGCAGTTCTTC. It codes for CASRALAGAYNEQFF.

As DNA, the CDR3 is TGTGCCAGCAGCGCACGGCGGGGCGGTGAGCAGTACTTC. It is translated as CASSARRGGEQYF. The chain couples TRBV7-2 to TRBJ2-7, with D maybe TRBD2 (6 bases). CDR3 size: 13 residues. V was clipped by 5 bases and J by 7 bases, with 15 bases between them. In germline, CDR1 is SGHTA, CDR2 FQGNSA.

In its sample, this clonotype was seen a few times. The rearrangement links TRBV7-9 to TRBJ1-2, with a weak D call TRBD1 (5 bases). Deletions cut 0 bases from V and 6 bases from J, with 8 bases between. The CDR3 is 13 amino acids. Germline CDR1 is SEHNR and CDR2 is FQNEAQ (reference sequence). DNA of the CDR3: TGTGCCAGCAGCTTAGCAGGGGCCGATGGCTACACCTTC. It codes for CASSLAGADGYTF.

The rearrangement links TRBV20-1 to TRBJ2-3, with TRBD2 matching over 12 bases. Germline loops: CDR1 DFQATT, CDR2 SNEGSKA (reference sequence). V shed 0 bases, J shed 3 bases, and the junction held 7 bases outside the gene matches. The CDR3 length is 17 residues. The CDR3 region has the DNA TGCAGTGCTAGAGATCACACTAGCGGGGGGTCTACAGATACGCAGTATTTT. Its translation: CSARDHTSGGSTDTQYF.

This clonotype has just a few counts. The chain joins TRBV19 to TRBJ1-5, with D perhaps matching TRBD1 (6 bases). The CDR3 runs 16 residues. Trimming pared 0 bases from V and 4 bases from J, leaving 13 bases between. Per germline, CDR1 LNHDA and CDR2 SQIVND (reference sequence). CDR3: CASSIDPRQENQPQHF. CDR3 DNA: TGTGCCAGTAGTATAGATCCCCGACAGGAGAATCAGCCCCAGCATTTT.

This clonotype has just a few counts. This chain uses TRBV2 with TRBJ1-1; the D is unclear. Germline-derived CDR1 and CDR2 are SNHLY and FYNNEI. V lost 7 bases and J 2 bases, leaving 11 bases between the germline ends. This CDR3 spans 13 amino acids. The chain's CDR3 is CASKIEENTEAFF. CDR3 DNA: TGTGCCAGCAAAATCGAGGAAAACACTGAAGCTTTCTTT.

This clonotype showed up just a few times. The chain combines TRBV20-1 with TRBJ2-3; D is possibly TRBD2 (5 bases). Germline CDR1 DFQATT, CDR2 SNEGSKA (reference sequence). Between the trimmed V and J ends, which lost 3 bases and 2 bases, there was a span of 15 bases. The CDR3 extends over 15 amino acids. The CDR3 is CSASDRTSFTDTQYF. CDR3 DNA: TGCAGTGCTAGTGATAGGACTTCATTCACAGATACGCAGTATTTT.

V is TRBV6-5 and J is TRBJ2-3; 8 bases line up with TRBD2. The V gene end was trimmed by 6 bases and the J gene end by 6 bases; junction bases not matched to a gene: 14. Germline assignment: CDR1 MNHEY and CDR2 SVGAGI. The CDR3 spans 16 residues. The CDR3 DNA follows: TGTGCCAGCAGGCCACGGGGGGGAGCCACCCGTGATACGCAGTATTTT. Translated, it gives CASRPRGGATRDTQYF.

This clonotype was counted only a few times. The chain uses TRBV10-2 and TRBJ2-7; 8 bases map to TRBD1. This CDR3 has 13 residues. V lost 8 bases and J lost 3; bases outside the gene matches: 6. From germline, CDR1 is WSHSY and CDR2 SAAADI. The CDR3 sequence is CASWGTGGYEQYF. The CDR3 coding sequence is TGCGCCAGCTGGGGGACAGGTGGCTACGAGCAGTACTTC.

This clonotype was recorded a few times. The chain uses TRBV29-1 and TRBJ1-5; D might be TRBD1 (5 bases). Per germline, CDR1 SQVTM and CDR2 ANQGSEA. V was shortened by 4 bases and J by 5 bases, with 15 bases between the two germline ends. CDR3 size: 14 residues. CDR3 bases: TGCAGCGTTGCAGACAGCTTCCAGCATCAGCCCCAGCATTTT. Its protein product is CSVADSFQHQPQHF.

This clonotype was found a few times. The chain is built from TRBV7-8 and TRBJ2-7, with D tentatively TRBD1 (6 bases). The CDR3 has 16 residues. V was clipped by 5 bases and J by 0 bases, with 17 bases between them. Germline V CDR1 and CDR2: SGHVS, FQNEAQ. This CDR3 reads CASSPKTGLSSYEQYV. Here the CDR3 DNA reads TGTGCCAGCAGCCCAAAGACAGGCCTCAGCTCCTACGAGCAGTACGTC.

The chain is built from TRBV18 and TRBJ2-7; the D is unclear. The CDR3 has 12 amino acids. Germline V lookup: CDR1 KGHSH, CDR2 LQKENI. Deletions cut 3 bases from V and 6 bases from J, with 9 bases between. The CDR3 here is CASSPERTEQYF. CDR3 DNA sequence: TGTGCCAGCTCACCGGAGCGAACCGAGCAGTACTTC.

This clonotype was picked up a small number of times. V is TRBV11-2 and J is TRBJ2-7; perhaps TRBD1 as D (5 bases). Between the trimmed V and J ends, which lost 2 bases and 6 bases, there was a span of 14 bases. Looked up from germline, CDR1 is SGHAT and CDR2 is FQNNGV. CDR3 length: 14 residues. The CDR3 is CASSLMQGLSEQYV. CDR3 bases: TGTGCCAGCAGCTTAATGCAGGGTCTATCCGAGCAGTACGTC.

The chain employs TRBV10-2 and TRBJ2-6, with 10 positions matching TRBD1. The junction had 7 bases not matched to a gene; V was cut back by 8 bases and J by 0 bases. CDR1 and CDR2 (germline): WSHSY, SAAADI. The CDR3 extends over 17 amino acids. The CDR3 spells CASGGQGDSSGANVLTF. The CDR3 nucleotides are TGCGCCAGCGGTGGACAGGGGGATTCCTCTGGGGCCAACGTCCTGACTTTC.

The chain employs TRBV4-2 and TRBJ2-5, with D hard to call. V was trimmed by 0 bases and J by 7 bases, leaving 9 bases between them. In germline, CDR1 is LGHNA, CDR2 YNFKEQ. This CDR3 region has 13 residues. This CDR3 is CASSQDLRGTQYF. DNA of the CDR3: TGTGCCAGCAGCCAAGACCTTCGAGGGACCCAGTACTTC.

This clonotype was picked up many times. The chain combines TRBV20-1 with TRBJ2-1; perhaps TRBD2 as D (5 bases). The germline V gene encodes CDR1 DFQATT and CDR2 SNEGSKA (reference sequence). CDR3 length: 14 amino acids. V was clipped by 7 bases and J by 2 bases, with 15 bases between them. CDR3 DNA sequence: TGCAGTGGGACTGGCGGGCTCCCCTACAATGAGCAGTTCTTC. Protein: CSGTGGLPYNEQFF.

This clonotype turned up a few times. This rearrangement joins TRBV4-3 to TRBJ1-6; no firm D call. V was shortened by 0 bases and J by 8 bases, with 8 bases between the two germline ends. CDR3 size: 14 residues. CDR1 and CDR2 from the germline V gene are LGHNA and YSLEER. The CDR3 region is CASSQEAKDSPLHF. The CDR3 DNA reads TGCGCCAGCAGCCAAGAAGCTAAGGATTCACCCCTCCACTTT.

The J gene is TRBJ1-2, the V gene TRBV5-1; no definite D call. V lost 5 bases and J 5 bases, leaving 22 bases between the germline ends. Germline assignment: CDR1 SGHRS and CDR2 YFSETQ. The CDR3 sequence is 16 residues long. CDR3 nucleotide sequence: TGCGCCAGCAGGGGAGGGTGGCCCTCGACTAGGTATGGCTACACCTTC. Its protein product is CASRGGWPSTRYGYTF. Looking up the rest from reference TRBV5-1 and TRBJ1-2 gives the full variable domain: KAGVTQTPRYLIKTRGQQVTLSCSPISGHRSVSWYQQTPGQGLQFLFEYFSETQRNKGNFPGRFSGRQFSNSRSEMNVSTLELGDSALYLCASRGGWPSTRYGYTFGSGTRLTVV.

This clonotype was seen only a few times. The genes are TRBV9 and TRBJ2-7; no firm D call. The CDR3 length is 12 residues. With 8 bases removed from V and 2 bases from J, the gap between germline ends came to 11 bases. CDR1 is SGDLS and CDR2 is YYNGEE in the germline V gene. As DNA, the CDR3 is TGTGCCAGAGACGAGAACCCCTACGAGCAGTACGTC. It is translated as CARDENPYEQYV.

This clonotype was detected a few times. This chain joins TRBV5-1 and TRBJ1-1; D is possibly TRBD1 (5 bases). The V end lost 4 bases, the J end lost 0 bases, and 10 bases lay between the germline ends. This CDR3 region has 14 residues. CDR1 and CDR2 (germline): SGHRS, YFSETQ. The DNA for the CDR3 is TGCGCCAGCAGCGCCACGACAGTGAACACTGAAGCTTTCTTT. It encodes CASSATTVNTEAFF.

The chain carries TRBV4-2 and TRBJ2-7, with TRBD2 matching 11 bases. Germline values: CDR1 LGHNA, CDR2 YNFKEQ. The junction had 3 bases not matched to a gene; V was cut back by 4 bases and J by 4 bases. The length of the CDR3 is 14 residues. The CDR3 spells CASSLTSGGYEQYV. CDR3 nucleotide sequence: TGTGCCAGCAGCCTCACTAGCGGGGGTTACGAGCAGTACGTC.

The chain uses TRBV7-2 and TRBJ1-4; D is perhaps TRBD1 (5 bases). Trimming cost V 1 base and J 15 bases, with 21 bases left between them. CDR3 length: 15 amino acids. Germline V gives CDR1 SGHTA, CDR2 FQGNSA. The CDR3 nucleotides read TGTGCCAGCAGCTTAGGCTCGTTGGCGGACACTGACTTGTTTTTT. Its translation is CASSLGSLADTDLFF. The full variable domain, its missing parts supplied by reference TRBV7-2 and TRBJ1-4, is GAGVSQSPSNKVTEKGKDVELRCDPISGHTALYWYRQSLGQGLEFLIYFQGNSAPDKSGLPSDRFSAERTGGSVSTLTIQRTQQEDSAVYLCASSLGSLADTDLFFGSGTQLSVL.

The sample holds a few counts of this clonotype. V and J are TRBV11-2 and TRBJ2-3; the match to TRBD2 covers 8 bases. The germline CDR1 and CDR2 sequences are SGHAT and FQNNGV. This CDR3 has 14 amino acids. The junction had 7 bases not matched to a gene; V was cut back by 5 bases and J by 6 bases. CDR3 sequence: CASSPAGVPDTQYF. In nucleotides, the CDR3 is TGTGCCAGCAGCCCAGCGGGGGTGCCGGATACGCAGTATTTT.

About this clonotype itself: Relative to the germline gene, one junction end is altered; a read error may explain this. This rearrangement joins TRBV27 to TRBJ1-1; 8 positions agree with TRBD1. This CDR3 is 15 amino acids long. Germline-derived CDR1 and CDR2 are MNHEY and SMNVEV (reference sequence). In DNA form, the CDR3 reads TGTGCCAGCAGTCCGGGGGACAGGATGAACACTAAAGCTTTCTTT. Protein sequence: CASSPGDRMNTKAFF.